These T cell receptor beta chains were read from a single sample in a study of blood T cell repertoires in COVID-19. Libraries were prepared by immunoSEQ multiplex PCR; TCRdb keeps only in-frame clonotypes and omits some of them. The sample records fewer than 150,000 clones, less than 85% being singletons. The material sequenced was peripheral blood. All receptors come from a human donor in a cohort sampled during active COVID-19. Each CDR3 is given with its conserved first and last residue. Fields, in order: clone size, V gene, J gene, D gene, CDR3 DNA, CDR3 protein. The D gene is left open where the match is weak. The size of a clone is reported for some rows only, either as once, few or many, or as a class for expanded clones.

.	TRBV7-3	TRBJ2-3	.	TGTGCCAGCAGCTTAATGGCCGGGTCCCCAGATACGCAGTATTTT	CASSLMAGSPDTQYF
.	TRBV9	TRBJ2-3	.	TGTGCCAGCAGAAGGGGGGGGGCGGGCACAGATACGCAGTATTTT	CASRRGGAGTDTQYF
.	TRBV28	TRBJ2-5	TRBD1	TGTGCCAGCAGTTTAAAGACAGGGGGCGTAGAGACCCAGTACTTC	CASSLKTGGVETQYF
.	TRBV7-2	TRBJ2-7	TRBD1	TGTGCCAGCAGCTTAAACAGGGGGCCTTACGAGCAGTACTTC	CASSLNRGPYEQYF
.	TRBV11-2	TRBJ2-7	TRBD2	TGTGCCAGCAGCCTCGGACTAGCGGTTGACTACGAGCAGTACTTC	CASSLGLAVDYEQYF
.	TRBV5-1	TRBJ2-7	TRBD1	TGCGCCAGCAGCACCCGGACAGGTGTGACCTACGAGCAGTACTTC	CASSTRTGVTYEQYF
.	TRBV2	TRBJ1-2	TRBD1	TGTGCCAGCACCCTCATGGTTGGGACAGGGTTGGGGACTAACTATGGCTACACCTTC	CASTLMVGTGLGTNYGYTF
.	TRBV5-8	TRBJ1-6	TRBD1	TGTGCCAGCAGCTTGGTGGTCGGGACAGGGGATTCACCCCTCCACTTT	CASSLVVGTGDSPLHF
.	TRBV18	TRBJ1-1	.	TGTGCCAGCTCACCGGAGACGGTAACTGAAGCTTTCTTT	CASSPETVTEAFF
.	TRBV9	TRBJ1-3	.	TGTGCCAGCAGCGTCGACGGGTCTTCTGGAAACACCATATATTTT	CASSVDGSSGNTIYF
.	TRBV27	TRBJ1-6	.	TGTGCCAGCAAGTCAGGGGCCAGTGGTTCACCCCTCCACTTT	CASKSGASGSPLHF
.	TRBV10-3	TRBJ2-1	.	TGTGCCATCGGGGGCGGTGAGCAGTTCTTC	CAIGGGEQFF
once	TRBV21-1	TRBJ2-7	.	TGTGCCAGCAGCAAAGACGGGGTAACAGTGAGCTACGAGCAGTACTTC	CASSKDGVTVSYEQYF
.	TRBV18	TRBJ2-3	.	TGTGCCAGCTCGCCGCGCGGGCTCACAGATACGCAGTATTTT	CASSPRGLTDTQYF
.	TRBV24-1	TRBJ1-2	.	TGTGCCACCAGTGCCCCGGGAGATAGTATGGGCTACACCTTC	CATSAPGDSMGYTF
.	TRBV19	TRBJ1-5	.	TGTGCCAGTAGTATGCGTTATCGGGGTCAGCCCCAGCATTTT	CASSMRYRGQPQHF
.	TRBV6-2/TRBV6-3	TRBJ1-2	.	TGTGCCAGCAGTTACTCGTACAGGGCCTATGGCTACACCTTC	CASSYSYRAYGYTF
.	TRBV6-1	TRBJ2-1	TRBD2	TGTGCCAGCAGTGAAGCCGGGACTAGCGGGGAGCAGTTCTTC	CASSEAGTSGEQFF
.	TRBV21-1	TRBJ2-7	.	TGTGCCAGCAGCAGGGGACAGATCTCCTACGAGCAGTACTTC	CASSRGQISYEQYF
.	TRBV19	TRBJ1-1	.	TGTGCCAGTGTTAGGGGGGGTTTGGCTTTCTTT	CASVRGGLAFF
.	TRBV11-2	TRBJ1-2	.	TGTGCCAGCAGCAGGGACACCTATGGCTACACCTTC	CASSRDTYGYTF
.	TRBV28	TRBJ1-1	.	TGTGCCAGCAGGTATGATGTTGGGGGCATGAACACTGAAGCTTTCTTT	CASRYDVGGMNTEAFF
.	TRBV4-3	TRBJ1-6	.	TGCGCCAGCAGCCAAGATTACGTACGGTCGGATTCACCCCTCCACTTT	CASSQDYVRSDSPLHF
.	TRBV19	TRBJ1-5	.	TGTGCCAGTAGTATTCTTACGGGAGGGAACCAGCCCCAGCATTTT	CASSILTGGNQPQHF
once	TRBV28	TRBJ1-6	.	TGTGCCAGCAGTCTGGCGGGACGGGATAATTCACCCCTCCACTTT	CASSLAGRDNSPLHF
.	TRBV29-1	TRBJ2-7	.	TGCAGCGTTGCCCTAGCGACACCCTACGAGCAGTACTTC	CSVALATPYEQYF
.	TRBV29-1	TRBJ1-2	.	TGCAGCGTTGGACAGATCTATGGCTACACCTTC	CSVGQIYGYTF
.	TRBV21-1	TRBJ2-7	.	TGTGCCAAGCTAGCGGCCTACGAGCAGTACTTC	CAKLAAYEQYF
.	TRBV2	TRBJ2-3	.	TGTGCCAGCAGTGAAGCAACGGACTTCCCGCAGTATTTT	CASSEATDFPQYF
.	TRBV7-2	TRBJ2-3	.	TGTGCCAGCAGCTTAGAAAACAGGGGCACAGATACGCAGTATTTT	CASSLENRGTDTQYF
.	TRBV12-5	TRBJ2-3	.	TGTGCTAGTGGTTTGGTACGGGGTGGACAGAGTTTCTATAGCACAGATACGCAGTATTTT	CASGLVRGGQSFYSTDTQYF
.	TRBV24-1	TRBJ1-2	TRBD1	TGTGCCACCAGTGATTCGACAGGGGCCCACTATGGCTACACCTTC	CATSDSTGAHYGYTF
.	TRBV6-5	TRBJ2-1	.	TGTGCCAGCACCTTGTACATGGGCCACAATGAGCAGTTCTTC	CASTLYMGHNEQFF
medium-sized	TRBV19	TRBJ2-1	TRBD2	TGTGCCAGTAGTATTACTAGCGGGGGTAGGGATGAGCAGTTCTTC	CASSITSGGRDEQFF
.	TRBV5-4	TRBJ1-2	.	TGTGCCAGCAGCTTGCCATCCCTGCGTAAGGGCTACACCTTC	CASSLPSLRKGYTF
.	TRBV2	TRBJ1-5	.	TGTGCCAGCAGACAGGGATTGGAGAGCAATCAGCCCCAGCATTTT	CASRQGLESNQPQHF
.	TRBV5-1	TRBJ1-1	.	TGCGCCAGCAGCTTGACTACACAGGAAAATGAAGCTTTCTTT	CASSLTTQENEAFF
.	TRBV18	TRBJ2-3	TRBD2	TGTGCCAGCTCACCACTCCAGCGGGAAGGGGCAGATACGCAGTATTTT	CASSPLQREGADTQYF
.	TRBV5-1	TRBJ2-1	.	TGCGCCAGCAGCTTGTCACTAGAGAGGAATGAGCAGTTCTTC	CASSLSLERNEQFF
.	TRBV5-1	TRBJ2-1	.	TGCGCCAGCAGCTTGGCTCGCCTCGGTGTTGATGAGCAGTTCTTC	CASSLARLGVDEQFF
.	TRBV6-5	TRBJ1-4	.	TGTGCCAGCAGGGTTAGGACATCTAATGAAAAACTGTTTTTT	CASRVRTSNEKLFF
.	TRBV28	TRBJ2-7	.	TGTGCCAGCAGTTATAGCGGTCCCTACGAGCAGTACTTC	CASSYSGPYEQYF
.	TRBV9	TRBJ2-1	.	TGTGCCAGCACCACCGGGTCCCTCGAAGGTTCTGAGCAGTTCTTC	CASTTGSLEGSEQFF
.	TRBV28	TRBJ2-1	.	TGTGCCAGCAGTCCTCACAGGGTTACCTACAATGAGCAGTTCTTC	CASSPHRVTYNEQFF
.	TRBV6-8	TRBJ1-3	.	TGTGCCAGCAGACAGGTTTCCTCTGGAAACACCATATATTTT	CASRQVSSGNTIYF
.	TRBV7-2	TRBJ2-3	.	TGTGCCAGCAGCAGAGATGGGAGAGGCACAGATACGCAGTATTTT	CASSRDGRGTDTQYF